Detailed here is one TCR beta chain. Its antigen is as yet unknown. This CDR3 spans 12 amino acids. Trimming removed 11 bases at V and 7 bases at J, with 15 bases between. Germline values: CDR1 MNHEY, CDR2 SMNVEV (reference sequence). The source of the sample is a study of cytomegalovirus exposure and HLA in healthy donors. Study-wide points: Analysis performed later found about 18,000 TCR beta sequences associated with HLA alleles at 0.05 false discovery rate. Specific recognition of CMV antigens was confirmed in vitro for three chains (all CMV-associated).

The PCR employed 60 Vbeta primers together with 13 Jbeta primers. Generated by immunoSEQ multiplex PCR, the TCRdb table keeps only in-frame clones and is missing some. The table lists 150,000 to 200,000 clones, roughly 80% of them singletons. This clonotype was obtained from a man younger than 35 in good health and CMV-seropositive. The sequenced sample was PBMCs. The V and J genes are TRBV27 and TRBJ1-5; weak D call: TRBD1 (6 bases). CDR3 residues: CASHRVGQPQHF. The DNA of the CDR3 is TGTGCCTCACACAGGGTCGGCCAGCCCCAGCATTTT.